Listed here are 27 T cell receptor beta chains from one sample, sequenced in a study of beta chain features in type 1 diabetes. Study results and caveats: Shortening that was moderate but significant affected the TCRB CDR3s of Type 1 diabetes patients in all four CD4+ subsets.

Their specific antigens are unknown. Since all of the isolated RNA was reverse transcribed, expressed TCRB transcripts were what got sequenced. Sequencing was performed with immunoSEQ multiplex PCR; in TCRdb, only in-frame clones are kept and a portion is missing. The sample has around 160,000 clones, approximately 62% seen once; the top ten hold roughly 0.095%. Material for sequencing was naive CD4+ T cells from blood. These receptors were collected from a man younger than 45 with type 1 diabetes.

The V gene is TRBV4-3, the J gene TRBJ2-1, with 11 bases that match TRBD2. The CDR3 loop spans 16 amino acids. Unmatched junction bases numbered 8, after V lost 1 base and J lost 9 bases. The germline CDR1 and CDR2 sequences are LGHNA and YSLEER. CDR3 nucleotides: TGCGCCAGCAGCCAAGTCATCGGGACTAGCGGTACTGAGCAGTTCTTC. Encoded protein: CASSQVIGTSGTEQFF.

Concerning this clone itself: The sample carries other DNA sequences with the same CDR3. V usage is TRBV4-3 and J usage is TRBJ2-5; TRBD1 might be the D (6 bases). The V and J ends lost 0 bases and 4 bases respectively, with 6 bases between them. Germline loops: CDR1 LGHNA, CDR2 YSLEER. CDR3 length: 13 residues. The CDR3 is CASSQDRGETQYF. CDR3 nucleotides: TGCGCCAGCAGCCAAGACAGGGGAGAGACCCAGTACTTC.

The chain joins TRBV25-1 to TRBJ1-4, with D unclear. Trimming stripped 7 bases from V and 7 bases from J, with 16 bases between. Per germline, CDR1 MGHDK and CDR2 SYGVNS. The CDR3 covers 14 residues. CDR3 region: CASTTPGGGEKLFF. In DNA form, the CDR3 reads TGTGCCAGCACTACACCTGGAGGTGGTGAAAAACTGTTTTTT.

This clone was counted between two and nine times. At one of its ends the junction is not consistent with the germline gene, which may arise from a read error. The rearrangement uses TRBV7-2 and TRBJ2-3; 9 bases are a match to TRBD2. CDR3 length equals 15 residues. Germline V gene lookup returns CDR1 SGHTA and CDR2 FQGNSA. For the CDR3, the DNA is TGTGCCAGCAGCCTAGCGGGGTTCAGCACAGATACGCAGTATTTT. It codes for CASSLAGFSTDTQYF.

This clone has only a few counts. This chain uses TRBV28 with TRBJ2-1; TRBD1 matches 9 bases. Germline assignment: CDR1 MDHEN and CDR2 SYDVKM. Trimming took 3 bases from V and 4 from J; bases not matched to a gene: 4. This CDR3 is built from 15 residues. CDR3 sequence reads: CASSFLGQGYNEQFF. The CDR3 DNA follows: TGTGCCAGCAGTTTTTTGGGACAGGGATACAATGAGCAGTTCTTC.

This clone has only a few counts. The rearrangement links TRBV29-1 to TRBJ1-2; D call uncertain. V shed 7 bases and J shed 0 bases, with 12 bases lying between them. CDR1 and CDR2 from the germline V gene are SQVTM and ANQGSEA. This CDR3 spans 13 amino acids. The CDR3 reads CSAKSGANYGYTF. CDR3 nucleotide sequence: TGCAGCGCGAAGTCAGGAGCTAACTATGGCTACACCTTC.

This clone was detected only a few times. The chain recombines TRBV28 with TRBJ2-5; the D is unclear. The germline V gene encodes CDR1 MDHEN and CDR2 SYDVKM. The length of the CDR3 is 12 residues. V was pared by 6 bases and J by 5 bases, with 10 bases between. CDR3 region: CASRSNEETQYF. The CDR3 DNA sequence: TGTGCCAGCAGATCCAATGAGGAGACCCAGTACTTC.

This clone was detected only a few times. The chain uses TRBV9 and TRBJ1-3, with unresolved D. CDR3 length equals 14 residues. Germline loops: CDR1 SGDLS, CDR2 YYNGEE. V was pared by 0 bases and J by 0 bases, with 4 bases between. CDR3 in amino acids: CASSVGSSGNTIYF. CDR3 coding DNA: TGTGCCAGCAGCGTAGGGAGCTCTGGAAACACCATATATTTT.

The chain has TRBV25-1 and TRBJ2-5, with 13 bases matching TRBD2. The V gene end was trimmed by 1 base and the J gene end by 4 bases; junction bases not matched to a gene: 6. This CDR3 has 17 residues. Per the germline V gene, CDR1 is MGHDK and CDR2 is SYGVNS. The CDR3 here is CASSESWGLAGTETQYF. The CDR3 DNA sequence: TGTGCCAGCAGTGAATCTTGGGGACTAGCGGGGACAGAGACCCAGTACTTC.

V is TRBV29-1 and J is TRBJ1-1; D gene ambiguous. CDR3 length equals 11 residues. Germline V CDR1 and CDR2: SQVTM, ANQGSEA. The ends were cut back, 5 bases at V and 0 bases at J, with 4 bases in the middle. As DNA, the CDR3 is TGCAGCGTTTCAGTGAACACTGAAGCTTTCTTT. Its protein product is CSVSVNTEAFF.

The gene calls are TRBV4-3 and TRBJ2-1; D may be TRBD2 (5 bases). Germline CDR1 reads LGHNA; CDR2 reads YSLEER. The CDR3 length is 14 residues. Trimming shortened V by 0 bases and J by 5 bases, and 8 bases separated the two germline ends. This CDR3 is CASSQEPSHNEQFF. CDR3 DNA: TGCGCCAGCAGCCAAGAACCTAGCCACAATGAGCAGTTCTTC.

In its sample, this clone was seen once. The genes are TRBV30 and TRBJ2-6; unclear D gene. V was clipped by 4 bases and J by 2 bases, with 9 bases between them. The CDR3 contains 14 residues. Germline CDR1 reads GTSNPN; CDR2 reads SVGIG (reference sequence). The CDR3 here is CAWTDRAGANVLTF. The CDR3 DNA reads TGTGCCTGGACCGATCGTGCTGGGGCCAACGTCCTGACTTTC.

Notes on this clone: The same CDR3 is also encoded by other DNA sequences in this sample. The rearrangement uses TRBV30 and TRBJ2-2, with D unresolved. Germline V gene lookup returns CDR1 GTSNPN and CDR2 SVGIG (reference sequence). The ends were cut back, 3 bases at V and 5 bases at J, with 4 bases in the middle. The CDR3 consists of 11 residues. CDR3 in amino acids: CAWSGTGELFF. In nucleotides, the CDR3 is TGTGCCTGGAGCGGAACCGGGGAGCTGTTTTTT.

The CDR3 loop is CASSYYGTGLETQYF. CDR3 nucleotides: TGTGCCAGCAGCTACTACGGGACAGGGCTGGAGACCCAGTACTTC. V and J are TRBV7-2 and TRBJ2-5, with 9 bases aligning to TRBD1. Germline values: CDR1 SGHTA, CDR2 FQGNSA. Unmatched junction bases numbered 8, after V lost 4 bases and J lost 5 bases. The length of the CDR3 is 15 residues.

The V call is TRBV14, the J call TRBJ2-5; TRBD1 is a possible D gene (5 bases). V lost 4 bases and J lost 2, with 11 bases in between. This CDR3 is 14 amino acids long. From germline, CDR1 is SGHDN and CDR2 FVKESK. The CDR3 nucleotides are TGTGCCAGCAGCCGGGCAGGGTATCAAGAGACCCAGTACTTC. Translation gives CASSRAGYQETQYF.

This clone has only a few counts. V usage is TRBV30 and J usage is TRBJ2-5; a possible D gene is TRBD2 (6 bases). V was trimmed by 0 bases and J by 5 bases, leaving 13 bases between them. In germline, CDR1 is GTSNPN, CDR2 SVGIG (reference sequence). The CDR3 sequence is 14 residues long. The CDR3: CAWSVLGGGETQYF. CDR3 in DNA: TGTGCCTGGAGTGTACTAGGCGGAGGGGAGACCCAGTACTTC.

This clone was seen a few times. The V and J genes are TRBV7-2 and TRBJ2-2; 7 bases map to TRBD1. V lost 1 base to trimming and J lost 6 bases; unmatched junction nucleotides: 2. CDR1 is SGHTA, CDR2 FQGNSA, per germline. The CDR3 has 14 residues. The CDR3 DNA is TGTGCCAGCAGCTTAGATCAGGGGGCCGGGGAGCTGTTTTTT. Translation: CASSLDQGAGELFF.

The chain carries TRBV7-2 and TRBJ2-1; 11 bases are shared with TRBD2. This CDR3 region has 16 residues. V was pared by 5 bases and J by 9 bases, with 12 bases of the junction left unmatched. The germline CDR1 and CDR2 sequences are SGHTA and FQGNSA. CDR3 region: CASSPEVAGGPGEQFF. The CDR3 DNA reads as TGTGCCAGCAGCCCGGAGGTAGCGGGGGGGCCTGGTGAGCAGTTCTTC.

The CDR3, as DNA: TGTGCCAGCAGCGCAGGACCGGACGGGAATTCACCCCTCCACTTT. This translates into CASSAGPDGNSPLHF. The chain employs TRBV9 and TRBJ1-6; unclear D gene. The CDR3 sequence is 15 residues long. The germline V gene encodes CDR1 SGDLS and CDR2 YYNGEE. The germline V and J ends were trimmed by 3 bases and 7 bases, with 14 bases remaining between them.

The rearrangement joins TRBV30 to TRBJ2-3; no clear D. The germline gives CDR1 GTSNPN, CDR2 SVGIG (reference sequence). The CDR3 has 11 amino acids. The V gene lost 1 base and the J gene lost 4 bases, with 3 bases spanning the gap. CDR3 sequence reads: CAWSGADTQYF. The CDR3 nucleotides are TGTGCCTGGAGTGGGGCAGATACGCAGTATTTT.

The CDR3 loop is CSVFVYEQYF. The DNA of the CDR3 is TGCAGCGTTTTCGTCTACGAGCAGTACTTC. The V call is TRBV29-1, the J call TRBJ2-7; no firm D call. Per germline, CDR1 SQVTM and CDR2 ANQGSEA. This CDR3 has 10 residues. V lost 5 bases to trimming and J lost 3 bases, with 5 bases between them.

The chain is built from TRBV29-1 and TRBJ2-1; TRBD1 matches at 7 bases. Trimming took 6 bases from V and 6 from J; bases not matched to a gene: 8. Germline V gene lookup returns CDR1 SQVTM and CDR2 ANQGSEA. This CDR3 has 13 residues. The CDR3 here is CSVPGTVINEQFF. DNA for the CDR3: TGCAGCGTCCCCGGGACAGTCATCAATGAGCAGTTCTTC.

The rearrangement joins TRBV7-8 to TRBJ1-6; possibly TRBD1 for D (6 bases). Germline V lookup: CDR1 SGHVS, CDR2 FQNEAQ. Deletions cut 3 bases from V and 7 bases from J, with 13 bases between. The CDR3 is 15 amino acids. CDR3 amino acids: CASSFSGARNSPLHF. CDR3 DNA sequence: TGTGCCAGCAGCTTTTCAGGGGCGCGGAATTCACCCCTCCACTTT.

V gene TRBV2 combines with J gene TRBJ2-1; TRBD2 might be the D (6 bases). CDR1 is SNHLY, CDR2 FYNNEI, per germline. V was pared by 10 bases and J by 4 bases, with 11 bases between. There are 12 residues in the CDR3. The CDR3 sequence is CAIGTSYNEQFF. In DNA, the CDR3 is TGTGCCATCGGGACTTCATACAATGAGCAGTTCTTC.

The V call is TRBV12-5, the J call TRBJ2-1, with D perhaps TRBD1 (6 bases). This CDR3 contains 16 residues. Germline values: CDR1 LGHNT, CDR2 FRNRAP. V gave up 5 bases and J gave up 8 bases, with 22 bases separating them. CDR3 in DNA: TGTGCTAGTGGTCAACGAACAGGGCCAAAGGGCCATGAGCAGTTCTTC. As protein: CASGQRTGPKGHEQFF.

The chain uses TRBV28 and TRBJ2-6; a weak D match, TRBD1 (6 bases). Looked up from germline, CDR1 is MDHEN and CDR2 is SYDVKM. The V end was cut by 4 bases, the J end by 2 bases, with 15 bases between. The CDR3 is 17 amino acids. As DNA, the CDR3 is TGTGCCAGCAGTTCGGCCAGGGGACCCACTGGGGCCAACGTCCTGACTTTC. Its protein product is CASSSARGPTGANVLTF.

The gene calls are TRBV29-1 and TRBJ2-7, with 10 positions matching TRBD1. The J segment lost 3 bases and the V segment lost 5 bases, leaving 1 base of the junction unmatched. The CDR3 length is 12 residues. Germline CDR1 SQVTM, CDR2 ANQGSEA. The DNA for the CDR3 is TGCAGCGTTAGGGACAGGGGCTACGAGCAGTACTTC. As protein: CSVRDRGYEQYF.